This T cell receptor (beta chain) was sequenced in a study of blood T cell repertoires in COVID-19. About the research overall: Both acute and convalescent COVID-19 samples were obtained from the United States, Italy and Spain. PBMCs, B-cell-depleted T cells, or T cells were the source of the cDNA or gDNA that made up the material.

Original analysis: Reference gene primer amplification yielded estimated nucleated cell counts. Only in-frame clones appear in the TCRdb table, and some are missing; sequencing was by immunoSEQ multiplex PCR. D and trimming were read from the DNA, whereas the V and J calls and clone size are those reported in that table. This sample has about 200,000 clones; around 83% occur once, and the top ten carry 7.5% to 9%. Germline loops: CDR1 LNHDA, CDR2 SQIVND (reference sequence). The CDR3 consists of 18 residues. V was shortened by 3 bases and J by 4 bases, with 22 bases between the two germline ends. This clone was seen a few times.

This clonotype was obtained from a woman between 50 and 59 years old with acute or convalescent COVID-19. The chain joins TRBV19 to TRBJ2-4; D possibly corresponds to TRBD1 (5 bases). Sequencing input: peripheral blood. DNA for the CDR3: TGTGCCAGTAGTATGGTTCTACGGACACTGGATGAAAAAAACATTCAGTACTTC. Translation gives CASSMVLRTLDEKNIQYF. The variable domain in full, completed from reference TRBV19 and TRBJ2-4, reads DGGITQSPKYLFRKEGQNVTLSCEQNLNHDAMYWYRQDPGQGLRLIYYSQIVNDFQKGDIAEGYSVSREKKESFPLTVTSAQKNPTAFYLCASSMVLRTLDEKNIQYFGAGTRLSVL.